What follows are 20 T cell receptor beta chains derived from one specimen sequenced in a study of PD-1 blockade in classical Hodgkin lymphoma. Every single patient, without exception, relapsed after autologous stem cell transplantation, and brentuximab vedotin exposure varied. The data were produced by immunoSEQ multiplex PCR, yet TCRdb's version contains in-frame clones alone and is incomplete. Of roughly 140,000 clones listed, about 81% were seen once; the top ten hold roughly 8.4%. This sample comprised peripheral blood mononuclear cells (PBMCs), obtained before the second cycle of nivolumab. The receptors derive from a human donor with classical Hodgkin lymphoma.

The V gene is TRBV5-1, the J gene TRBJ1-4; 7 bases align to TRBD1. The CDR3 is 16 amino acids. V was pared by 0 bases and J by 5 bases, with 7 bases of the junction left unmatched. The germline V gene encodes CDR1 SGHRS and CDR2 YFSETQ. The CDR3 reads CASSLEETGPNEKLFF. The CDR3 DNA reads as TGCGCCAGCAGCTTGGAGGAGACAGGGCCGAATGAAAAACTGTTTTTT.

This chain joins TRBV13 and TRBJ1-2, with 8 bases matching TRBD1. With 3 bases clipped from V and 3 bases from J, the junction kept 6 bases outside the gene matches. This CDR3 has 15 residues. Germline values: CDR1 PRHDT, CDR2 FYEKMQ (reference sequence). The CDR3 nucleotides are TGTGCCAGCAGCTTGGACAGGGCCTATTACTATGGCTACACCTTC. Residues: CASSLDRAYYYGYTF.

This chain links TRBV19 with TRBJ2-7; 7 bases line up with TRBD1. Looked up from germline, CDR1 is LNHDA and CDR2 is SQIVND (reference sequence). The ends lost 5 bases at V and 1 base at J; junction bases unmatched: 5. The CDR3 is 14 residues long. As DNA, the CDR3 is TGTGCCAGTAGTCTACGACAGGGATCCTACGAGCAGTACTTC. It specifies CASSLRQGSYEQYF.

The V gene is TRBV7-9, the J gene TRBJ2-3; D remains ambiguous. The CDR3 is 15 amino acids. The V end was cut by 5 bases, the J end by 3 bases, with 15 bases between. Germline CDR1 and CDR2: SEHNR and FQNEAQ (reference sequence). The CDR3 DNA follows: TGTGCCAGCAGCCGATTGGCCTCGAGTACAGATACGCAGTATTTT. It is translated as CASSRLASSTDTQYF.

The genes are TRBV6-5 and TRBJ1-6, with 8 positions matching TRBD1. V trimming: 1 base; J trimming: 6 bases; junction bases outside the gene matches: 2. Germline values: CDR1 MNHEY, CDR2 SVGAGI. The CDR3 totals 15 residues. Here the CDR3 reads CASSYFDRGNSPLHF. The CDR3 nucleotides are TGTGCCAGCAGTTACTTTGACAGGGGTAATTCACCCCTCCACTTT.

The rearrangement joins TRBV19 to TRBJ2-7, with D hard to call. Trimming cost V 3 bases and J 0 bases, with 9 bases left between them. Germline V lookup: CDR1 LNHDA, CDR2 SQIVND (reference sequence). The CDR3 spans 14 residues. The chain's CDR3 is CASSIGRSSYEQYF. The CDR3 region has the DNA TGTGCCAGTAGTATTGGTCGCAGCTCCTACGAGCAGTACTTC.

The chain has TRBV5-4 and TRBJ1-2; D may be TRBD1 (5 bases). Per germline, CDR1 SGHNT and CDR2 YYREEE (reference sequence). The CDR3 is made up of 15 amino acids. Trimming stripped 4 bases from V and 7 bases from J, with 20 bases between. The CDR3 DNA is TGTGCCAGCAGCATCCGAGACGGGGGTGCGGGTGGCTACACCTTC. It specifies CASSIRDGGAGGYTF.

This clone was observed a single time. The chain employs TRBV5-4 and TRBJ2-3, with D maybe TRBD2 (6 bases). Trimming pared 4 bases from V and 2 bases from J, leaving 17 bases between. This CDR3 is 16 amino acids long. Germline V gives CDR1 SGHNT, CDR2 YYREEE (reference sequence). As DNA, the CDR3 is TGTGCCAGCAGCCCGGTGGCAGGAGGGACCACAGATACGCAGTATTTT. Translating gives CASSPVAGGTTDTQYF.

The chain uses TRBV2 and TRBJ2-1; TRBD2 aligns across 9 bases. J was trimmed by 6 bases and V by 0 bases; bases with no gene match: 9. The CDR3 extends over 17 amino acids. Germline CDR1 reads SNHLY; CDR2 reads FYNNEI. The CDR3 nucleotides are TGTGCCAGCAGTGAAGCCAGTCCGGGACTAGCTGCCAATGAGCAGTTCTTC. It specifies CASSEASPGLAANEQFF.

This clone was picked up one time. The chain employs TRBV10-3 and TRBJ2-1; 10 bases match TRBD2. The J segment lost 6 bases and the V segment lost 8 bases, leaving 10 bases of the junction unmatched. CDR1 ENHRY and CDR2 SYGVKD come from the germline V gene. This CDR3 region has 15 residues. This chain's CDR3 is CAILSTSGTVNEQFF. In nucleotides, the CDR3 is TGTGCCATCCTTTCCACTAGCGGGACGGTCAATGAGCAGTTCTTC.

V gene TRBV29-1 combines with J gene TRBJ2-1; the D call may be TRBD1 or TRBD2 (5 bases each). Germline lookup yields CDR1 SQVTM and CDR2 ANQGSEA. This CDR3 has 11 residues. V shed 3 bases and J shed 9 bases, with 9 bases lying between them. The CDR3 nucleotides read TGCAGCGTTGAGGGGACGGGTGAGCAGTTCTTC. Residues: CSVEGTGEQFF.

The genes are TRBV28 and TRBJ2-7, with 7 bases matching TRBD1. There are 12 residues in the CDR3. Germline V gene data show CDR1 as MDHEN and CDR2 as SYDVKM. V lost 7 bases and J lost 6; bases outside the gene matches: 6. The CDR3 sequence is CASTRDSFEQYF. The CDR3 coding sequence is TGTGCCAGCACCAGGGACAGTTTCGAGCAGTACTTC.

The gene calls are TRBV7-6 and TRBJ2-7; 8 positions agree with TRBD2. V was pared by 2 bases and J by 1 base, with 4 bases of the junction left unmatched. Germline V lookup: CDR1 SGHVS, CDR2 FNYEAQ. This CDR3 comprises 15 residues. Here the CDR3 reads CASSLFSGASYEQYF. In nucleotides, the CDR3 is TGTGCCAGCAGCTTATTTAGCGGGGCGTCCTACGAGCAGTACTTC.

The J gene is TRBJ2-7, the V gene TRBV6-4; a possible D gene is TRBD1 (6 bases). V was pared by 6 bases and J by 2 bases, with 17 bases between. This CDR3 has 15 residues. CDR1 is MRHNA and CDR2 is SNTAGT in the germline V gene. The CDR3, as DNA: TGTGCCAGCAGGGAACCGACAGGCCGACCCTACGAGCAGTACTTC. Protein: CASREPTGRPYEQYF.

The chain combines TRBV19 with TRBJ1-3; D remains ambiguous. The CDR3 contains 14 residues. Germline loops: CDR1 LNHDA, CDR2 SQIVND (reference sequence). V lost 3 bases and J 4 bases, leaving 10 bases between the germline ends. Written as DNA, the CDR3 is TGTGCCAGTAGTATTGGGCGCCACGGAAACACCATATATTTT. This codes for CASSIGRHGNTIYF.

This clone was observed a handful of times. The rearrangement joins TRBV5-4 to TRBJ2-7; D gene ambiguous. Trimming removed 0 bases from V and 5 bases from J, with 15 bases in between. The CDR3 is 15 amino acids. Germline loops: CDR1 SGHNT, CDR2 YYREEE (reference sequence). CDR3 nucleotide sequence: TGTGCCAGCAGCTTGGCCAAACGGGTTCTGGACGAGCAGTACTTC. Its protein product is CASSLAKRVLDEQYF. Using reference TRBV5-4 and TRBJ2-7 for the parts outside the CDR3, the full variable domain is ETGVTQSPTHLIKTRGQQVTLRCSSQSGHNTVSWYQQALGQGPQFIFQYYREEENGRGNFPPRFSGLQFPNYSSELNVNALELDDSALYLCASSLAKRVLDEQYFGPGTRLTVT.

V and J are TRBV7-9 and TRBJ2-2; 7 nucleotides match TRBD2. From germline, CDR1 is SEHNR and CDR2 FQNEAQ (reference sequence). The CDR3 is 17 residues long. The trim removed 4 bases at V and 2 bases at J, leaving 10 bases unmatched. This chain's CDR3 is CASSSPGRTFNTGELFF. The CDR3 DNA is TGTGCCAGCAGCTCACCCGGGAGGACCTTTAACACCGGGGAGCTGTTTTTT.

The chain recombines TRBV18 with TRBJ1-5; 8 nucleotides align to TRBD1. Germline V gene lookup returns CDR1 KGHSH and CDR2 LQKENI. Unmatched junction bases numbered 4, after V lost 3 bases and J lost 3 bases. CDR3 length: 15 amino acids. CDR3 DNA: TGTGCCAGCTCACCGGCAGGGGGCAACAATCAGCCCCAGCATTTT. This gives the protein CASSPAGGNNQPQHF.

The chain is built from TRBV7-2 and TRBJ2-7, with 9 bases aligning to TRBD2. The CDR3 extends over 16 amino acids. The junction had 10 bases not matched to a gene; V was cut back by 0 bases and J by 7 bases. Germline V gives CDR1 SGHTA, CDR2 FQGNSA. CDR3 in amino acids: CASSLAQVAGAVEQYF. CDR3 bases: TGTGCCAGCAGCTTAGCGCAAGTAGCGGGAGCGGTAGAGCAGTACTTC.

In this sample, this clone turned up a few times. The chain recombines TRBV30 with TRBJ2-2; TRBD1 aligns across 9 bases. V shed 7 bases, J shed 8 bases, and the junction held 5 bases outside the gene matches. CDR3 length: 12 amino acids. Germline CDR1 reads GTSNPN; CDR2 reads SVGIG (reference sequence). The CDR3 coding sequence is TGTGCCTTCGGACAGGGGAGAGGGGAGCTGTTTTTT. Translation gives CAFGQGRGELFF.